This record looks at one TCR beta chain sequence and its context. Treatment specified: 19 received Ad26.COV2.S at low or high dose, single or two shots; about 5 received placebo; per-sample allocation not given. After the first vaccine or placebo injection, samples were drawn on day 63. TCRdb's table, derived via immunoSEQ multiplex PCR, lists solely in-frame clones and lacks some. The sample carries 430,000 or so clones, roughly 90% recorded once. Looked up from germline, CDR1 is ENHRY and CDR2 is SYGVKD. V gave up 10 bases and J gave up 2 bases, with 19 bases separating them. CDR3 length: 15 amino acids. The data originate from a study of Ad26.COV2.S vaccination and SARS-CoV-2 variants.

The sequences come from peripheral blood, collected in a trial of Ad26.COV2.S vaccine versus placebo. The TCR comes from a person between 18 and 60 years old who received the Ad26.COV2.S COVID-19 vaccine or a placebo. The chain is built from TRBV10-3 and TRBJ2-3; no firm D call. Here the CDR3 reads CATSYSPADTDTQYF. In nucleotides, the CDR3 is TGTGCCACCTCTTATTCCCCGGCTGACACAGATACGCAGTATTTT.